The source of this T cell receptor (beta chain) is a study of monozygotic twins with inflammatory bowel disease. Whole-study results and caveats: Whereas healthy co-twins had higher TCRbeta diversity (inverse Simpson), IBD patients had lower diversity. IBD patients, compared with healthy twins, shared fewer clonotypes with others (especially with disease activity).

Nested PCRs (about 15 and 9 cycles, two total) were applied to TCRalpha and TCRbeta cDNA. Following a re-call of the 5' RACE reads, TCRdb has one entry per CDR3 protein and lacks DNA. The specimen's table records more than 300,000 distinct CDR3 sequences. About this clonotype itself: Its specificity is not known.

Source material: blood. This receptor was obtained from a human donor with ulcerative colitis or Crohn's disease, or a healthy co-twin of an affected twin (not recorded which).

CDR3 sequence reads: CASSPRGLLVYEQYF. J is TRBJ2-7 and V is TRBV11-2; without DNA, the TCRdb call of TRBD2 cannot be checked. The CDR3 spans 15 residues. Per the germline V gene, CDR1 is SGHAT and CDR2 is FQNNGV.